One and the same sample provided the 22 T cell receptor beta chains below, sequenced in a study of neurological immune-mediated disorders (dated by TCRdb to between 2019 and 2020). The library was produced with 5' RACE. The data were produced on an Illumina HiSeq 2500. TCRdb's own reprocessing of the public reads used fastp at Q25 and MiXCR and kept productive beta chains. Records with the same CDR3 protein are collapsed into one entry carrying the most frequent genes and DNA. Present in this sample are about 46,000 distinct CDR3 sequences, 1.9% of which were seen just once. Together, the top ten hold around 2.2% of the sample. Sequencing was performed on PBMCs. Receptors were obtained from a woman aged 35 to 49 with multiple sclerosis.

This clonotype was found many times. The CDR3 loop is CASTRERGDTQYF. The CDR3, as DNA: TGTGCCAGCACCCGGGAGCGGGGAGATACGCAGTATTTT. The J gene is TRBJ2-3, the V gene TRBV2; 7 bases match TRBD2. In germline, CDR1 is SNHLY, CDR2 FYNNEI. The V and J ends lost 7 bases and 5 bases, in that order; junction bases with no gene match: 6. This CDR3 has 13 residues. The full variable domain, in which reference TRBV2 and TRBJ2-3 provide the parts outside the CDR3, is EPEVTQTPSHQVTQMGQEVILRCVPISNHLYFYWYRQILGQKVEFLVSFYNNEISEKSEIFDDQFSVERPDGSNFTLKIRSTKLEDSAMYFCASTRERGDTQYFGPGTRLTVL.

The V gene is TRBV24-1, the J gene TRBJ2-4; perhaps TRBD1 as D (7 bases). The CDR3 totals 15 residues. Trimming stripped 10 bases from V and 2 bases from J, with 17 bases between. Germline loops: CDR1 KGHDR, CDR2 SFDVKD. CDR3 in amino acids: CATNRPGGTKNIQYF. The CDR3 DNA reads TGTGCCACGAACCGTCCAGGGGGGACCAAAAACATTCAGTACTTC.

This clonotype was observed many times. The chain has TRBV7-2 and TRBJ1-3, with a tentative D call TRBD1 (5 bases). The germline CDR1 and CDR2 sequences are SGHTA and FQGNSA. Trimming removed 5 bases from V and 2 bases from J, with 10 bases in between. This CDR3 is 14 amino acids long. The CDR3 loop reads CASSRRVAGNTIYF. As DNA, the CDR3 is TGTGCCAGCAGCCGCAGGGTTGCTGGAAACACCATATATTTT.

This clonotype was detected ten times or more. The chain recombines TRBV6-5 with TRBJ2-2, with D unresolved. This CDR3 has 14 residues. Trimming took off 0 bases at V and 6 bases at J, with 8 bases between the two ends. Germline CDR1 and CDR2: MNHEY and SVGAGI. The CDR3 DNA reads TGTGCCAGCAGTTACTCCGGAAACCCCGGGGAGCTGTTTTTT. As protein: CASSYSGNPGELFF.

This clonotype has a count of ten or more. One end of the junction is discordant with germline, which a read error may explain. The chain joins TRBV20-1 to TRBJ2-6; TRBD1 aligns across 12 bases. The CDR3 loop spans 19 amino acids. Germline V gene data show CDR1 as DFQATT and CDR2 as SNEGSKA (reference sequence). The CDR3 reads CSAYPNPGTGGSGANVLTF. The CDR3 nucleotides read TGCAGTGCTTACCCAAACCCGGGGACAGGGGGCTCTGGGGCCAACGTCCTGACTTTT.

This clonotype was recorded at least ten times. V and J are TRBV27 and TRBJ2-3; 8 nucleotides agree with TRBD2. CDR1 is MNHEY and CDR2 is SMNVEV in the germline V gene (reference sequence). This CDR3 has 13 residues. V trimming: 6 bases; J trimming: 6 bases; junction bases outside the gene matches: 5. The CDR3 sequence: CASSPTSEDTQYF. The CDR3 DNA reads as TGTGCCAGCAGCCCGACTAGCGAGGATACGCAGTATTTT.

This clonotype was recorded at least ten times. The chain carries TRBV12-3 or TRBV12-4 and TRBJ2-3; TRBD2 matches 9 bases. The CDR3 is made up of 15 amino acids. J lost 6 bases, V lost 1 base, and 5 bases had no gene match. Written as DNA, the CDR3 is TGTGCCAGCAGTTTAGGCGGGGGGGCGAGGGATACGCAGTATTTT. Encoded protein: CASSLGGGARDTQYF.

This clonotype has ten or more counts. The CDR3 DNA reads as TGTGCCAGCAGCCAAGACCCGCCCGGGGACACTGAAGCTTTCTTT. Encoded protein: CASSQDPPGDTEAFF. The rearrangement uses TRBV4-2 and TRBJ1-1, with unresolved D. CDR1 is LGHNA and CDR2 is YNFKEQ in the germline V gene. Trimming removed 0 bases at V and 3 bases at J, with 11 bases between. CDR3 length: 15 residues.

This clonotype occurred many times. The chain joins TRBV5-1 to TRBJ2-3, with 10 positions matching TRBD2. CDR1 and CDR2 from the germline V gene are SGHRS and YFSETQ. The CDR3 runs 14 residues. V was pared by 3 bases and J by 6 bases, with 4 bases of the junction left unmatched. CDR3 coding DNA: TGCGCCAGCAGCTCCACTAGCGGGGATGATACGCAGTATTTT. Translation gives CASSSTSGDDTQYF.

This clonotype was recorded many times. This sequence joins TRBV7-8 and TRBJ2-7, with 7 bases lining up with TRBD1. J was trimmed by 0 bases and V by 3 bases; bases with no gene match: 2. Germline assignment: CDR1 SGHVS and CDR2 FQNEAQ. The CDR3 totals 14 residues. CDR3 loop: CASSFGQASYEQYF. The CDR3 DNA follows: TGTGCCAGCAGCTTCGGACAGGCCTCCTACGAGCAGTACTTC.

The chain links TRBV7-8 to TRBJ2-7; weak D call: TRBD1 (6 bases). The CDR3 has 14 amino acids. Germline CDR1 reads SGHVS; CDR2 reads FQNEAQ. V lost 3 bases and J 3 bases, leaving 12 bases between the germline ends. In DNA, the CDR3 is TGTGCCAGCAGCTTCTACAGGGAATTCTACGAGCAGTACTTC. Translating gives CASSFYREFYEQYF. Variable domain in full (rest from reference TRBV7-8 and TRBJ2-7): GAGVSQSPRYKVAKRGQDVALRCDPISGHVSLFWYQQALGQGPEFLTYFQNEAQLDKSGLPSDRFFAERPEGSVSTLKIQRTQQEDSAVYLCASSFYREFYEQYFGPGTRLTVT.

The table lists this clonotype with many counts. The CDR3 DNA reads as TGCAGTGCTAGACGGGAAAATGAGCAGTTCTTC. It encodes CSARRENEQFF. V is TRBV20-1 and J is TRBJ2-1, with D possibly matching TRBD2 (5 bases). Germline V lookup: CDR1 DFQATT, CDR2 SNEGSKA (reference sequence). V was pared by 2 bases and J by 7 bases, with 6 bases between. The CDR3 loop spans 11 amino acids.

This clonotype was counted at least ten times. This CDR3 reads CASLTHTDNEQFF. The CDR3 bases are TGTGCCAGCCTCACCCATACCGACAATGAGCAGTTCTTC. The chain couples TRBV6-2 or TRBV6-3 to TRBJ2-1; D is undetermined. Germline CDR1 reads MNHEY; CDR2 reads SVGEGT. The CDR3 is made up of 13 amino acids. V dropped 8 bases and J dropped 5 bases, with 13 bases sitting between them.

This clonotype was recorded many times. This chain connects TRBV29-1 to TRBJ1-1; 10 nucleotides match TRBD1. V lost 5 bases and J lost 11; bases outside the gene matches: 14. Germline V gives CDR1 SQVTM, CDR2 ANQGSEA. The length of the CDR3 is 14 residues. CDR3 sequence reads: CSVLPGTGEVIAFF. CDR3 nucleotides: TGCAGCGTTCTCCCCGGGACAGGGGAGGTTATCGCTTTCTTT.

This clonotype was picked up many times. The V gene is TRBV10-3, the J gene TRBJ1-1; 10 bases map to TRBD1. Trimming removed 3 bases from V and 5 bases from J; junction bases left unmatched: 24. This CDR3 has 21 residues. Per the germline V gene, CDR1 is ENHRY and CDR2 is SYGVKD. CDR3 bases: TGTGCCATCAGTGAAAGATTTCGAGGGACAGGGGTTAAGATTGGTGGGACTGAAGCTTTCTTT. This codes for CAISERFRGTGVKIGGTEAFF.

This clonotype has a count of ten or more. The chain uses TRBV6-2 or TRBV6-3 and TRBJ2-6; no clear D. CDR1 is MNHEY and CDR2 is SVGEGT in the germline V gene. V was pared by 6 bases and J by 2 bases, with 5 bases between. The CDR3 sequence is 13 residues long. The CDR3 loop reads CASRDPGANVLTF. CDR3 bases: TGTGCCAGCAGGGACCCTGGGGCCAACGTCCTGACTTTC.

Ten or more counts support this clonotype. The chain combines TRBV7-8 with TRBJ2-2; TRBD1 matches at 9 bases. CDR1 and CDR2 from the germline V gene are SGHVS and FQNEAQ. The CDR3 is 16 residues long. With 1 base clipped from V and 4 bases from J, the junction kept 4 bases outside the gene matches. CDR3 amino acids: CASSLEQGAITGELFF. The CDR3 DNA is TGTGCCAGCAGCTTAGAACAGGGGGCGATCACCGGGGAGCTGTTTTTT.

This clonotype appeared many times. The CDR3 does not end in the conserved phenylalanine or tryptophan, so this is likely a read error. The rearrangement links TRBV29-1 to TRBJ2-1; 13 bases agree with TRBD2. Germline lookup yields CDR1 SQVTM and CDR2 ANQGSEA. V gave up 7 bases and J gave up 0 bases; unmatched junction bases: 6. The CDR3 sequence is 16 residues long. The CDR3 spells CSAGTSGASSYNEQFI. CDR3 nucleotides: TGCAGCGCCGGGACTAGCGGGGCAAGCTCCTACAATGAGCAGTTCATC.

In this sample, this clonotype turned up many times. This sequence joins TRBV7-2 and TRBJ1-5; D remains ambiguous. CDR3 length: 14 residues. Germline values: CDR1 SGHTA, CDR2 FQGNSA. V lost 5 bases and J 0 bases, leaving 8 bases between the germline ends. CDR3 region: CASSESSSNQPQHF. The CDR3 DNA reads TGTGCCAGCAGCGAGTCTAGTAGCAATCAGCCCCAGCATTTT.

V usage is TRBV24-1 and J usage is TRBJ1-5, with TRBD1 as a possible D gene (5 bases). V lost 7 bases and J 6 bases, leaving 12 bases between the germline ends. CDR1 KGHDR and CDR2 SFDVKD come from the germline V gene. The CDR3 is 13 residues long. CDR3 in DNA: TGTGCCACCAGCCAGGGATCGGGTCAGCCCCAGCATTTT. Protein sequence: CATSQGSGQPQHF.

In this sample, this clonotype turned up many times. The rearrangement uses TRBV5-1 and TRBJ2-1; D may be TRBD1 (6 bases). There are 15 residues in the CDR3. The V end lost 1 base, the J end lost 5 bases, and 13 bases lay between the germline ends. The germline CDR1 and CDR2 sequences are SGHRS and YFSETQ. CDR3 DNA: TGCGCCAGCAGCTTGTTCGGACAGTCGAACAATGAGCAGTTCTTC. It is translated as CASSLFGQSNNEQFF. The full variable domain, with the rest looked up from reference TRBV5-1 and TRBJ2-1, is KAGVTQTPRYLIKTRGQQVTLSCSPISGHRSVSWYQQTPGQGLQFLFEYFSETQRNKGNFPGRFSGRQFSNSRSEMNVSTLELGDSALYLCASSLFGQSNNEQFFGPGTRLTVL.

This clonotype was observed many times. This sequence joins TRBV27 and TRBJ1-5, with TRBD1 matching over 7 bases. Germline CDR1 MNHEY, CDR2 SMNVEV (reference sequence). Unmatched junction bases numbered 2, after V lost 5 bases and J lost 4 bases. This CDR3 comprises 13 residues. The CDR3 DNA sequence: TGTGCCAGCAGTCCACAGGGGAATCAGCCCCAGCATTTT. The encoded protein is CASSPQGNQPQHF.